These T cell receptor beta chains were read from a single sample in a study of T-cell reconstitution after alpha-beta-depleted transplantation in children. TCRdb reprocessed the PCR reads via MiXCR and lists one record per CDR3 protein. The sample holds around 700,000 distinct CDR3 sequences, around 14% seen once. The material sequenced was PBMCs, taken before TCRalphabeta/CD19-depleted stem cell transplant. These TCRs come from a girl aged 2 to 10 with congenital amegakaryocytic thrombocytopenia, due to receive a stem cell transplant. Each CDR3 is given without its conserved first and last residue. The order of the fields is clone size, V gene, D gene, J gene, CDR3 protein. A D gene is named only where the DNA matches it firmly. Clone size appears in some rows only: once, few, many, or a class for an expanded clone.

>many|TRBV20-1|TRBD2|TRBJ2-2
SARDSGRAGELF
>many|TRBV12-3/TRBV12-4|TRBD1|TRBJ2-5
ASSLGGQDQETQY
>many|TRBV20-1|TRBD2|TRBJ2-5
SVHLPGLVETQY
>.|TRBV6-1|.|TRBJ2-1
ASSPYLYNEQF
>.|TRBV28|TRBD1|TRBJ2-2
ASSSSGQGITGELF
>many|TRBV27|.|TRBJ1-1
ASSLEGPGHTEAF
>many|TRBV2|.|TRBJ2-3
ASSAGGRWADTQY
>many|TRBV5-8|.|TRBJ2-2
ASSLWARIPGELF
>.|TRBV11-1|TRBD2|TRBJ2-3
ASSSRLAGGPISDTQY
>many|TRBV20-1|TRBD2|TRBJ2-5
SASQTSGQETQY
>.|TRBV20-1|.|TRBJ2-7
SAPILERGYEQY
>many|TRBV28|TRBD2|TRBJ2-5
ASSLGGREETQY
>.|TRBV20-1|.|TRBJ2-2
SAMNARELF
>few|TRBV28|.|TRBJ1-5
ASSFRLISQPQH
>few|TRBV5-1|.|TRBJ2-5
ASSSGDRWETQY
>.|TRBV2|TRBD1|TRBJ2-7
ASSDNGSGTGDYEQY
>.|TRBV5-1|TRBD2|TRBJ2-7
ASSSGRVGNYEQY
>.|TRBV4-1|.|TRBJ2-7
ASSQVLESYEQY
>many|TRBV20-1|TRBD2|TRBJ2-1
SARDAPRTSGFYNEQF
>many|TRBV5-1|.|TRBJ2-1
ASGWSIGAYNEQF
>many|TRBV6-1|.|TRBJ1-5
ASRPPGHRGNQPQH
>few|TRBV11-2|.|TRBJ2-2
ASSLELVGELF
>few|TRBV5-1|.|TRBJ2-7
ASSHGWAVGSYEQY
>many|TRBV5-1|.|TRBJ1-1
ASSPTIATLRDTEAF
>many|TRBV12-3/TRBV12-4|.|TRBJ2-3
ASSPAGGIRSQY
>many|TRBV5-1|.|TRBJ1-1
ASSSGPGDTEAF